The T cell receptor (beta chain) described here comes from a study of T cells after yellow fever vaccination. The overall study: Preparation of fractions with low cell numbers was performed using SMART-Seq v4 Ultra Low Input.

As to this clonotype: Its target is unknown.

The length of the CDR3 is 14 residues. The ends were cut back, 2 bases at V and 2 bases at J, with 9 bases in the middle. Germline CDR1 reads KGHSH; CDR2 reads LQKENI. Study-level results: Booster samples showed a return of most primary-vaccination clones (roughly 96% CD4, about 85% CD8).

MiXCR, run by TCRdb on the 5' RACE reads, gives a single entry per CDR3 protein. The table records 510,000 or so distinct CDR3 sequences, less than 20% of them present only once. This TCR was sampled from a man aged 25-45 years who received the YFV17D yellow fever vaccine. This material consisted of PBMCs, taken 15 days after the yellow fever booster vaccination. The rearrangement joins TRBV18 to TRBJ1-2, with D maybe TRBD1 (5 bases). CDR3 loop: CASSPGDSNYGYTF. The CDR3 DNA reads as TGTGCCAGCTCACCAGGGGACTCCAACTATGGCTACACCTTC. Full variable domain (missing parts from reference TRBV18 and TRBJ1-2): NAGVMQNPRHLVRRRGQEARLRCSPMKGHSHVYWYRQLPEEGLKFMVYLQKENIIDESGMPKERFSAEFPKEGPSILRIQQVVRGDSAAYFCASSPGDSNYGYTFGSGTRLTVV.